This TCR beta chain was documented in a study of beta chain features in type 1 diabetes. The CDR3 runs 14 residues. J lost 3 bases, V lost 4 bases, and 5 bases had no gene match. The germline CDR1 and CDR2 sequences are GTSNPN and SVGIG (reference sequence). Every bit of the isolated RNA underwent reverse transcription, so sequencing read expressed TCRB transcripts. This table comes from immunoSEQ multiplex PCR, and its TCRdb copy is limited to in-frame clones, with some not included. There are under 500,000 clones in the sample; 30% occur only once, and 0.05% to 0.065% lies in the top ten. The sequenced sample was naive CD4+ T cells from blood. This TCR was recovered from a man aged 18-30 years in good health. This chain uses TRBV30 with TRBJ2-1, with TRBD2 identical over 8 bases. The CDR3 nucleotides read TGTGCCTGGACCCAGCGGGGGTACTACAATGAGCAGTTCTTC. Residues: CAWTQRGYYNEQFF. Together with reference TRBV30 and TRBJ2-1, the CDR3 gives the full variable domain: SQTIHQWPATLVQPVGSPLSLECTVEGTSNPNLYWYRQAAGRGLQLLFYSVGIGQISSEVPQNLSASRPQDRQFILSSKKLLLSDSGFYLCAWTQRGYYNEQFFGPGTRLTVL.